These 16 T cell receptor beta chains came from one sample sequenced in a study of shared clonotypes between healthy human individuals. Profiled with immunoSEQ multiplex PCR; TCRdb holds only in-frame clones, not every one. The profile shows 800,000 to 1,200,000 clones, 78% of them singletons. Specimen: memory CD4+ T cells from PBMCs. Indicated subset: CD45RA-negative fraction. The receptors were gathered from a man younger than 30 in good health. Some clones in this sample may be carry-over from other donors' samples.

This clone came up a few times. This CDR3 is CASTFGVGNTEAFF. In nucleotides, the CDR3 is TGTGCCAGCACCTTCGGGGTAGGGAACACTGAAGCTTTCTTT. The chain is built from TRBV7-2 and TRBJ1-1; D remains ambiguous. CDR3 length: 14 residues. V was cut by 7 bases and J by 1 base, with 13 bases left in between. Per germline, CDR1 SGHTA and CDR2 FQGNSA.

The chain employs TRBV7-2 and TRBJ2-1; 7 bases map to TRBD2. The length of the CDR3 is 13 residues. The trim removed 5 bases at V and 10 bases at J, leaving 8 bases unmatched. Germline loops: CDR1 SGHTA, CDR2 FQGNSA. In DNA, the CDR3 is TGTGCCAGCAGCCTAGAGGGAGGGCTGGAGCAGTTCTTC. Its translation: CASSLEGGLEQFF. Full variable domain (rest looked up from reference TRBV7-2 and TRBJ2-1): GAGVSQSPSNKVTEKGKDVELRCDPISGHTALYWYRQSLGQGLEFLIYFQGNSAPDKSGLPSDRFSAERTGGSVSTLTIQRTQQEDSAVYLCASSLEGGLEQFFGPGTRLTVL.

The chain is built from TRBV14 and TRBJ1-1; D is unclear. The CDR3 contains 13 residues. V was shortened by 10 bases and J by 1 base, with 13 bases between the two germline ends. CDR1 and CDR2 from the germline V gene are SGHDN and FVKESK. Here the CDR3 DNA reads TGTGCCACCACTACCAGGACGAACACTGAAGCTTTCTTT. Protein sequence: CATTTRTNTEAFF.

In its sample, this clone was seen a few times. The rearrangement links TRBV19 to TRBJ2-4, with D perhaps matching TRBD1 (5 bases). Deletions cut 8 bases from V and 8 bases from J, with 22 bases between. The CDR3 loop spans 15 amino acids. Germline V gene sequence: CDR1 LNHDA, CDR2 SQIVND (reference sequence). DNA of the CDR3: TGTGCCAGTGCCCCTTACCGGACCGTAGGGGACATTCAGTACTTC. This translates into CASAPYRTVGDIQYF. The full variable domain, in which reference TRBV19 and TRBJ2-4 provide the parts outside the CDR3, is DGGITQSPKYLFRKEGQNVTLSCEQNLNHDAMYWYRQDPGQGLRLIYYSQIVNDFQKGDIAEGYSVSREKKESFPLTVTSAQKNPTAFYLCASAPYRTVGDIQYFGAGTRLSVL.

This chain joins TRBV6-4 and TRBJ2-7, with a possible D match to TRBD2 (6 bases). The CDR3 runs to 16 residues. V lost 2 bases and J lost 2, with 16 bases in between. In germline, CDR1 is MRHNA, CDR2 SNTAGT. The CDR3 DNA follows: TGTGCCAGCAGTGACCCCGAGAGGGACTGTACCTACGAGCAGTACTTC. Its translation: CASSDPERDCTYEQYF.

The J gene is TRBJ2-2, the V gene TRBV19; 11 bases are a match to TRBD2. V lost 8 bases to trimming and J lost 1 base; unmatched junction nucleotides: 6. CDR1 and CDR2 from the germline V gene are LNHDA and SQIVND (reference sequence). The CDR3 has 16 amino acids. The CDR3 sequence: CASQYGLAGNTGELFF. CDR3 nucleotides: TGTGCCAGTCAATACGGACTAGCGGGGAACACCGGGGAGCTGTTTTTT. Full variable domain (rest looked up from reference TRBV19 and TRBJ2-2): DGGITQSPKYLFRKEGQNVTLSCEQNLNHDAMYWYRQDPGQGLRLIYYSQIVNDFQKGDIAEGYSVSREKKESFPLTVTSAQKNPTAFYLCASQYGLAGNTGELFFGEGSRLTVL.

The gene calls are TRBV6-1 and TRBJ1-1; D is undetermined. The germline V gene encodes CDR1 MNHNS and CDR2 SASEGT. The CDR3 spans 13 residues. Trimming pared 8 bases from V and 0 bases from J, leaving 10 bases between. In DNA, the CDR3 is TGTGCCAGCCAGCCGACGATGAACACTGAAGCTTTCTTT. Encoded protein: CASQPTMNTEAFF.

This clone was seen repeatedly, ten times or more. The rearrangement links TRBV7-2 to TRBJ2-3, with 15 nucleotides matching TRBD2. CDR1 and CDR2 from the germline V gene are SGHTA and FQGNSA. After removal of 8 bases from V and 4 bases from J, the junction contained 4 bases not matched to a gene. The CDR3 runs to 15 residues. Here the CDR3 reads CASGLAGGRADTQYF. The CDR3 bases are TGTGCCAGCGGACTAGCGGGAGGGCGGGCAGATACGCAGTATTTT.

The chain recombines TRBV5-4 with TRBJ2-5; 7 bases line up with TRBD1. Germline trimming cut 1 base from V and 3 bases from J; bases unmatched to any gene: 9. This CDR3 spans 16 amino acids. Germline CDR1 reads SGHNT; CDR2 reads YYREEE (reference sequence). CDR3 DNA: TGTGCCAGCAGCTTGTCCGGGACAGCCCAAAAAGAGACCCAGTACTTC. Translating it yields CASSLSGTAQKETQYF. The full variable domain, its missing parts supplied by reference TRBV5-4 and TRBJ2-5, is ETGVTQSPTHLIKTRGQQVTLRCSSQSGHNTVSWYQQALGQGPQFIFQYYREEENGRGNFPPRFSGLQFPNYSSELNVNALELDDSALYLCASSLSGTAQKETQYFGPGTRLLVL.

The V and J genes are TRBV28 and TRBJ1-4; 9 bases are a match to TRBD1. The V and J ends lost 7 bases and 3 bases, in that order; junction bases with no gene match: 24. Germline lookup yields CDR1 MDHEN and CDR2 SYDVKM. CDR3 length: 21 amino acids. The CDR3 region has the DNA TGTGCCAGCACCCCAACCCGGGGGCGACAGGGGGTGTTCAGGGCTAATGAAAAACTGTTTTTT. Protein: CASTPTRGRQGVFRANEKLFF.

This sequence joins TRBV19 and TRBJ1-1; D possibly corresponds to TRBD1 (5 bases). CDR3 length: 12 residues. The V and J ends lost 7 bases and 4 bases respectively, with 10 bases between them. Per the germline V gene, CDR1 is LNHDA and CDR2 is SQIVND (reference sequence). This chain's CDR3 is CASKGQGTEAFF. As DNA, the CDR3 is TGTGCCAGTAAGGGGCAGGGCACTGAAGCTTTCTTT.

This chain joins TRBV12-5 and TRBJ2-1, with 7 bases lining up with TRBD2. V lost 3 bases to trimming and J lost 5 bases; unmatched junction nucleotides: 4. The CDR3 has 14 amino acids. CDR1 is LGHNT, CDR2 FRNRAP, per germline. CDR3 sequence reads: CASGLGGRHNEQFF. CDR3 bases: TGTGCTAGTGGTTTAGGCGGGAGACACAATGAGCAGTTCTTC. The variable domain in full, completed from reference TRBV12-5 and TRBJ2-1, reads DARVTQTPRHKVTEMGQEVTMRCQPILGHNTVFWYRQTMMQGLELLAYFRNRAPLDDSGMPKDRFSAEMPDATLATLKIQPSEPRDSAVYFCASGLGGRHNEQFFGPGTRLTVL.

The chain has TRBV5-1 and TRBJ1-2; D is perhaps TRBD1 (6 bases). The V gene lost 4 bases and the J gene lost 7 bases, with 14 bases spanning the gap. The CDR3 spans 13 residues. CDR1 is SGHRS and CDR2 is YFSETQ in the germline V gene. The CDR3 here is CASSDAGGSGYTF. As DNA, the CDR3 is TGCGCCAGCAGCGACGCTGGGGGCAGTGGCTACACCTTC.

This chain connects TRBV18 to TRBJ2-1; 7 bases align to TRBD2. Trimming cost V 3 bases and J 7 bases; bases outside gene matches: 15. Germline assignment: CDR1 KGHSH and CDR2 LQKENI. The CDR3 covers 17 residues. CDR3 sequence reads: CASSPSSGRARGNEQFF. The CDR3 nucleotides are TGTGCCAGCTCACCGAGTAGTGGGAGGGCCAGAGGTAATGAGCAGTTCTTC. The variable domain in full, with the rest retrieved from reference TRBV18 and TRBJ2-1, is NAGVMQNPRHLVRRRGQEARLRCSPMKGHSHVYWYRQLPEEGLKFMVYLQKENIIDESGMPKERFSAEFPKEGPSILRIQQVVRGDSAAYFCASSPSSGRARGNEQFFGPGTRLTVL.

This clone has just a few counts. This chain connects TRBV6-1 to TRBJ2-3, with D maybe TRBD2 (6 bases). This CDR3 spans 14 amino acids. V was cut by 5 bases and J by 0 bases, with 9 bases left in between. Germline V gives CDR1 MNHNS, CDR2 SASEGT. Here the CDR3 reads CASSSGTSTDTQYF. DNA for the CDR3: TGTGCCAGCAGTTCCGGGACTAGCACAGATACGCAGTATTTT.

This chain links TRBV7-2 with TRBJ2-1, with TRBD2 identical over 10 bases. Germline V gene lookup returns CDR1 SGHTA and CDR2 FQGNSA. V lost 3 bases and J lost 9; bases outside the gene matches: 14. The CDR3 contains 17 residues. The CDR3 nucleotides read TGTGCCAGCAGCTTGCTAGGAGCGGGAGGGCATCTTGTTGAGCAGTTCTTC. Amino acid sequence: CASSLLGAGGHLVEQFF. The full variable domain, with the rest looked up from reference TRBV7-2 and TRBJ2-1, is GAGVSQSPSNKVTEKGKDVELRCDPISGHTALYWYRQSLGQGLEFLIYFQGNSAPDKSGLPSDRFSAERTGGSVSTLTIQRTQQEDSAVYLCASSLLGAGGHLVEQFFGPGTRLTVL.